This TCR beta chain is drawn from a study of blood T cell repertoires in COVID-19. About the study: Sites across the United States, Italy and Spain contributed samples from acute and convalescent COVID-19. PBMCs, B-cell-depleted T cells, or T cells were the source of the cDNA or gDNA that made up the material.

In the authors' workflow: Nucleated cell number was recorded as an estimate derived from reference gene primer amplification. TCRdb's copy holds only in-frame clones and misses some; the assay was immunoSEQ multiplex PCR. The D gene and trimming were derived from the DNA, and the V and J assignments and clone size from that table. The repertoire holds approximately 210,000 clones, with about four fifths as singletons. V lost 3 bases, J lost 2 bases, and 7 bases stayed unmatched. Germline CDR1 KGHSH, CDR2 LQKENI. This CDR3 region has 16 residues. This clone was picked up a small number of times. The receptor was isolated from an elderly woman with acute or convalescent COVID-19. The material sequenced was peripheral blood. V and J are TRBV18 and TRBJ1-2, with TRBD1 matching over 9 bases. CDR3 sequence reads: CASSPLGTGKNYGYTF. The CDR3 DNA reads as TGTGCCAGCTCACCGTTAGGGACAGGGAAGAACTATGGCTACACCTTC.